This T cell receptor (beta chain) derives from a study of blood T cell repertoires in COVID-19. Per germline, CDR1 GTSNPN and CDR2 SVGIG (reference sequence). V lost 3 bases and J lost 1, with 12 bases in between. The CDR3 spans 14 residues. Assay: immunoSEQ multiplex PCR; the TCRdb copy retains only in-frame clones and omits some. The data contain roughly 300,000 clones, roughly 90% of them singletons. The sequence was collected from a woman aged 25 to 39 who had recovered from COVID-19. The sequenced sample was PBMCs or T cells enriched from blood (not recorded which). The V call is TRBV30, the J call TRBJ1-2; a possible D gene is TRBD1 (5 bases). The CDR3 nucleotides read TGTGCCTGGAGACCAGGGTTTCTTAACTATGGCTACACCTTC. It is translated as CAWRPGFLNYGYTF. The full variable domain, rest sourced from reference TRBV30 and TRBJ1-2, is SQTIHQWPATLVQPVGSPLSLECTVEGTSNPNLYWYRQAAGRGLQLLFYSVGIGQISSEVPQNLSASRPQDRQFILSSKKLLLSDSGFYLCAWRPGFLNYGYTFGSGTRLTVV.